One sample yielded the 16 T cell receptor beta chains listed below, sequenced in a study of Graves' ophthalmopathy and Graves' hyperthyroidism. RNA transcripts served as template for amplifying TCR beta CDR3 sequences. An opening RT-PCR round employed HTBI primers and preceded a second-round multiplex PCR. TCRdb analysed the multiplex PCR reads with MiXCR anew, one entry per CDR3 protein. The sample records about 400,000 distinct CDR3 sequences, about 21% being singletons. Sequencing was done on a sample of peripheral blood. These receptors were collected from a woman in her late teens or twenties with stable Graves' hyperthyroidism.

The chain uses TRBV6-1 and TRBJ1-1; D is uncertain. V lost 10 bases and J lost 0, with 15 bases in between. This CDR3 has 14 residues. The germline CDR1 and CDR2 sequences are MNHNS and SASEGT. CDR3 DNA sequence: TGTGCCACCCGACCGACCGTTATGAACACTGAAGCTTTCTTT. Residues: CATRPTVMNTEAFF.

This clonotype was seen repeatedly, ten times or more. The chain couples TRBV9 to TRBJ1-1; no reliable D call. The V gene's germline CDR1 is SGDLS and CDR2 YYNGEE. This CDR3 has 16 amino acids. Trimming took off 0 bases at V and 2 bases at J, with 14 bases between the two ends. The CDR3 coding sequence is TGTGCCAGCAGCGTAGCCGAACTAGCCCTCAACACTGAAGCTTTCTTT. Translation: CASSVAELALNTEAFF.

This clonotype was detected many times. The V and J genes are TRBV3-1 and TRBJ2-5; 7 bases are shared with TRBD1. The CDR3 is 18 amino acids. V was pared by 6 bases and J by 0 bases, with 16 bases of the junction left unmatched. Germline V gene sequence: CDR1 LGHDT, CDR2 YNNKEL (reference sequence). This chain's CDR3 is CASSSAKGQEYYQETQYF. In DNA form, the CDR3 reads TGTGCCAGCAGTTCCGCGAAAGGACAGGAGTACTACCAAGAGACCCAGTACTTC.

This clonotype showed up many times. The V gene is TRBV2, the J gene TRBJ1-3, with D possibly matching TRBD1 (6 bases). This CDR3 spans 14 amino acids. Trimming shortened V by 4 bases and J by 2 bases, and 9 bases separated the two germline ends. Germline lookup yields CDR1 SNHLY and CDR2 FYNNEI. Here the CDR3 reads CASSVSGAGNTIYF. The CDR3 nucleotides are TGTGCCAGCAGTGTTTCAGGGGCTGGAAACACCATATATTTT.

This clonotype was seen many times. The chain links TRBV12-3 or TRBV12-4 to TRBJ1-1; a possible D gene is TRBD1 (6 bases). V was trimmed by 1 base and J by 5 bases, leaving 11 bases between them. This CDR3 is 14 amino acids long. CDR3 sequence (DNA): TGTGCCAGCAGTTTAGTGGGGGCGCAAACTGAAGCTTTCTTT. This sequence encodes CASSLVGAQTEAFF.

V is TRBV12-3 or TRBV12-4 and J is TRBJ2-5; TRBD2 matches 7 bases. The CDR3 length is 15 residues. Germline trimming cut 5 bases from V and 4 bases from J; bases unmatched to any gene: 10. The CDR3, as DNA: TGTGCCAGCAGTGACACGATGGGGGGGGTAGAGACCCAGTACTTC. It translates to CASSDTMGGVETQYF.

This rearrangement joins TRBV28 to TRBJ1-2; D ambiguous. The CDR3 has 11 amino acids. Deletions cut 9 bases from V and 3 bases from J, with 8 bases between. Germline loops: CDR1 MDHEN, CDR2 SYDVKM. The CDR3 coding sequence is TGTGCCAGTTACTTTGACTATGGCTACACCTTC. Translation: CASYFDYGYTF.

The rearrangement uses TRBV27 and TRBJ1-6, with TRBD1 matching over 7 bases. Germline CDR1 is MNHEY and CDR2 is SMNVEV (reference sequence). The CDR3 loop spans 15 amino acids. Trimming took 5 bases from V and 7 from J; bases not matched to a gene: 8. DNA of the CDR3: TGTGCCAGCAGTCCTAACAGGGGATCGAATTCACCCCTCCACTTT. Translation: CASSPNRGSNSPLHF.

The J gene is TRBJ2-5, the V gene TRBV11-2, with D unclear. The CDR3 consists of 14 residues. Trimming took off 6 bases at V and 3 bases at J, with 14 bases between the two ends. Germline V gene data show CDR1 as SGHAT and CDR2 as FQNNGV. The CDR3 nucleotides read TGTGCCAGCAGTTTGTTATATGGCAAAGAGACCCAGTACTTC. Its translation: CASSLLYGKETQYF. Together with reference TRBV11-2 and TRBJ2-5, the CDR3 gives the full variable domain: EAGVAQSPRYKIIEKRQSVAFWCNPISGHATLYWYQQILGQGPKLLIQFQNNGVVDDSQLPKDRFSAERLKGVDSTLKIQPAKLEDSAVYLCASSLLYGKETQYFGPGTRLLVL.

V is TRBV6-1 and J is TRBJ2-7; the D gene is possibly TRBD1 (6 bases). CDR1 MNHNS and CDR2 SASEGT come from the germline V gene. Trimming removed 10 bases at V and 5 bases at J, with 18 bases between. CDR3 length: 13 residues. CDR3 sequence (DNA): TGTGCCATAGTGGGGGCCTCCCTGGACGAGCAGTACTTC. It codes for CAIVGASLDEQYF.

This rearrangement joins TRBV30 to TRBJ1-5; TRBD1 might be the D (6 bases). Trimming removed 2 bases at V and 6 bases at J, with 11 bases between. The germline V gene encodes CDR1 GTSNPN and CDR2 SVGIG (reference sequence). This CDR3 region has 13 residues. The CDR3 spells CAWSTRGIQPQHF. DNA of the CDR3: TGTGCCTGGAGTACCAGGGGCATTCAGCCCCAGCATTTT.

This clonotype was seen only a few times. In DNA form, the CDR3 reads TGTGCCAGCAGCTTAGATCCCCGAGGGACTGGGGCCAACGTCCTGACTTTC. It specifies CASSLDPRGTGANVLTF. The V and J genes are TRBV11-2 and TRBJ2-6, with D possibly being TRBD2 (5 bases). Germline CDR1 reads SGHAT; CDR2 reads FQNNGV. The V gene lost 0 bases and the J gene lost 2 bases, with 11 bases spanning the gap. This CDR3 region has 17 residues. Combining the CDR3 with reference TRBV11-2 and TRBJ2-6 gives the whole variable domain EAGVAQSPRYKIIEKRQSVAFWCNPISGHATLYWYQQILGQGPKLLIQFQNNGVVDDSQLPKDRFSAERLKGVDSTLKIQPAKLEDSAVYLCASSLDPRGTGANVLTFGAGSRLTVL.

CDR3 residues: CASSLKQGDNQPQHF. CDR3 coding DNA: TGTGCCAGCAGTTTGAAACAGGGGGACAATCAGCCCCAGCATTTT. This sequence joins TRBV12-3 or TRBV12-4 and TRBJ1-5, with 8 nucleotides matching TRBD1. V trimming: 3 bases; J trimming: 3 bases; junction bases outside the gene matches: 4. This CDR3 has 15 amino acids.

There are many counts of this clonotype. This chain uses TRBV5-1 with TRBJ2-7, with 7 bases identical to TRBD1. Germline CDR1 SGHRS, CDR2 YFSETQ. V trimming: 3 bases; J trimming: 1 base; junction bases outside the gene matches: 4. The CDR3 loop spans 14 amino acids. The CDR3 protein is CASSWTGPSYEQYF. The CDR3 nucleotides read TGCGCCAGCAGCTGGACAGGTCCGTCCTACGAGCAGTACTTC.

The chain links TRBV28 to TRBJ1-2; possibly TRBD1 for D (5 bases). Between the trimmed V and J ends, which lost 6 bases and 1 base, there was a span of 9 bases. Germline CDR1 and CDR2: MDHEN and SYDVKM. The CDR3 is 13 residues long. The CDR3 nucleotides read TGTGCCAGCAGACAGACAGATAACTATGGCTACACCTTC. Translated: CASRQTDNYGYTF.

The CDR3 is CASKIERGTEAFF. The CDR3, as DNA: TGTGCCAGTAAGATTGAGAGGGGCACTGAAGCTTTCTTT. The rearrangement uses TRBV19 and TRBJ1-1; D is possibly TRBD1 (5 bases). The CDR3 has 13 residues. CDR1 and CDR2 from the germline V gene are LNHDA and SQIVND (reference sequence). Trimming took 7 bases from V and 4 from J, leaving 13 bases between them.